One and the same sample provided the 10 T cell receptor beta chains below, sequenced in a study of yellow fever vaccine responses in identical twins (dated by TCRdb to between 2018 and 2020). The library came from RT-PCR. TCRdb lists the instrument as Illumina HiSeq 2500. TCRdb reworked the public reads: Q25 trimming with fastp, MiXCR clone assembly, productive beta chains retained. A single entry per CDR3 protein holds the most common genes and DNA from its merged rows. Across this sample there are around 18,000 distinct CDR3 sequences, with 60% to 70% seen only once. More than 7% of the sample is in the top ten clones. The sequences come from T cells from blood (PBMCs), unsorted or a sorted subset (not recorded which), collected before or after yellow fever vaccination (not recorded which). These receptors originate from a young woman who received the yellow fever vaccine. Donor details come from another sample of the same person, matched by shared clones.

There are a few counts of this clonotype. The V call is TRBV18, the J call TRBJ2-7, with 10 bases that match TRBD1. The CDR3 totals 16 residues. The germline CDR1 and CDR2 sequences are KGHSH and LQKENI. V shed 0 bases, J shed 6 bases, and the junction held 8 bases outside the gene matches. The CDR3 coding sequence is TGTGCCAGCTCACCACCTCGGACAGGGGGTTCCGGCGAGCAGTACTTC. Protein sequence: CASSPPRTGGSGEQYF.

This clonotype occurred a few times. The chain joins TRBV9 to TRBJ1-6, with TRBD1 identical over 7 bases. Trimming took 0 bases from V and 4 from J; bases not matched to a gene: 4. The CDR3 sequence is 16 residues long. Germline values: CDR1 SGDLS, CDR2 YYNGEE. The CDR3 DNA reads as TGTGCCAGCAGCGTAGGCGGGGACAGTTATAATTCACCCCTCCACTTT. Amino acid sequence: CASSVGGDSYNSPLHF.

The chain couples TRBV7-6 to TRBJ1-4; perhaps TRBD1 as D (6 bases). Per the germline V gene, CDR1 is SGHVS and CDR2 is FNYEAQ. This CDR3 region has 16 residues. V lost 4 bases to trimming and J lost 3 bases, with 15 bases between them. The CDR3 protein is CASSSQTGFANEKLFF. Here the CDR3 DNA reads TGTGCCAGCAGCTCCCAAACAGGGTTCGCTAATGAAAAACTGTTTTTT.

The chain couples TRBV20-1 to TRBJ2-2; 7 positions match TRBD1. Germline CDR1 DFQATT, CDR2 SNEGSKA (reference sequence). The CDR3 is 18 residues long. V shed 0 bases, J shed 4 bases, and the junction held 14 bases outside the gene matches. CDR3 coding DNA: TGCAGTGCTAGAGATTTCCGACGACAGGGCCAATCCACCGGGGAGCTGTTTTTT. This codes for CSARDFRRQGQSTGELFF.

The V call is TRBV27, the J call TRBJ2-1; 9 positions match TRBD2. V trimming: 7 bases; J trimming: 0 bases; junction bases outside the gene matches: 7. Germline lookup yields CDR1 MNHEY and CDR2 SMNVEV (reference sequence). This CDR3 spans 16 amino acids. CDR3 sequence: CASMEGGRASYNEQFF. The CDR3 DNA reads TGTGCCAGCATGGAGGGCGGGAGGGCCTCCTACAATGAGCAGTTCTTC.

V is TRBV15 and J is TRBJ1-1, with 11 bases lining up with TRBD1. The V gene's germline CDR1 is LNHNV and CDR2 YYDKDF (reference sequence). Trimming removed 1 base from V and 4 bases from J; junction bases left unmatched: 2. The CDR3 totals 15 residues. In DNA form, the CDR3 reads TGTGCCACCAGCAGAGTTGGGACAGGGGGCACTGAAGCTTTCTTT. Translating it yields CATSRVGTGGTEAFF.

The chain couples TRBV11-2 to TRBJ1-6, with D possibly matching TRBD1 (5 bases). V was shortened by 8 bases and J by 7 bases, with 21 bases between the two germline ends. CDR3 length: 16 residues. Germline V gene lookup returns CDR1 SGHAT and CDR2 FQNNGV. CDR3: CASAQSFDSSNSPLHF. The CDR3 DNA reads as TGTGCCAGCGCTCAGTCGTTTGACAGTTCGAATTCACCCCTCCACTTT.

This chain links TRBV3-1 with TRBJ2-1; D ambiguous. V shed 4 bases and J shed 2 bases, with 12 bases lying between them. The CDR3 spans 15 residues. Germline CDR1 is LGHDT and CDR2 is YNNKEL (reference sequence). CDR3 bases: TGTGCCAGCAGCCCGCTGGCGGCAACCTACAATGAGCAGTTCTTC. Amino acids: CASSPLAATYNEQFF.

Here the CDR3 DNA reads TGTGCCAGCAGCCAGACAGGGGGTAACTACAATGAGCAGTTCTTC. Protein product: CASSQTGGNYNEQFF. V usage is TRBV6-1 and J usage is TRBJ2-1, with 9 bases lining up with TRBD1. Germline V gives CDR1 MNHNS, CDR2 SASEGT. The CDR3 is 15 amino acids. J lost 3 bases, V lost 6 bases, and 6 bases had no gene match.

The rearrangement links TRBV28 to TRBJ2-1; 9 bases map to TRBD2. There are 17 residues in the CDR3. The J segment lost 4 bases and the V segment lost 4 bases, leaving 11 bases of the junction unmatched. Germline V gives CDR1 MDHEN, CDR2 SYDVKM. This CDR3 reads CASSSMAGGTFYNEQFF. The CDR3 DNA reads as TGTGCCAGCAGTTCAATGGCGGGAGGGACCTTTTACAATGAGCAGTTCTTC.